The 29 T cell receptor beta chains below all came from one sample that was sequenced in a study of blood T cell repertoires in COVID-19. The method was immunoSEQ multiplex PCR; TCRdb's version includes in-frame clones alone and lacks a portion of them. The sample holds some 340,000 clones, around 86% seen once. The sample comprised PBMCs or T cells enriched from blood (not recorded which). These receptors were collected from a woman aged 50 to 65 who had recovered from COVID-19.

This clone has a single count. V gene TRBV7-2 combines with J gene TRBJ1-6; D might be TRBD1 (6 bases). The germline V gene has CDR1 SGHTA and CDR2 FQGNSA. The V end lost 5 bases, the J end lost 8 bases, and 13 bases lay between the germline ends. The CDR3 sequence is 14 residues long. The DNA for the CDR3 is TGTGCCAGCAGCCGGCGGGGGGGCGATTCACCCCTCCACTTT. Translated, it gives CASSRRGGDSPLHF.

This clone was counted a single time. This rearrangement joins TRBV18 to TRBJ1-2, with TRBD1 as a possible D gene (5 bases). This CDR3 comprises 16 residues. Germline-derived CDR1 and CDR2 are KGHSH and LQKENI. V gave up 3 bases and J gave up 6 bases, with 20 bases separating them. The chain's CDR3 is CASSPTSDSASHGYTF. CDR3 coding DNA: TGTGCCAGCTCACCCACCTCCGACAGTGCGTCTCATGGCTACACCTTC.

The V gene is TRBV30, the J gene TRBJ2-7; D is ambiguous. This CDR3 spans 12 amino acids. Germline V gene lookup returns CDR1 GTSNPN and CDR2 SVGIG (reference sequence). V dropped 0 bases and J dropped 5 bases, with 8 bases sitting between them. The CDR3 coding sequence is TGTGCCTGGAGTGTACATCTGGACGAGCAGTACTTC. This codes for CAWSVHLDEQYF.

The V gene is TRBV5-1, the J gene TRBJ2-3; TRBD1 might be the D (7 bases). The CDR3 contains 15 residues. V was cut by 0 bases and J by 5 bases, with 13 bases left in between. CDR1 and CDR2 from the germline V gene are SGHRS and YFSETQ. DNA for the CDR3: TGCGCCAGCAGCTTGGCCAGGGGGGTTTTAGATACGCAGTATTTT. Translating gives CASSLARGVLDTQYF.

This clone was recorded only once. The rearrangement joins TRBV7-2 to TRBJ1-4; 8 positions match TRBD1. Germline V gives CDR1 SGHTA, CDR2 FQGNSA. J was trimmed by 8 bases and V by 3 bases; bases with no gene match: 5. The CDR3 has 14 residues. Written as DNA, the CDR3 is TGTGCCAGCAGCTTGCAGGGGGCAGAGGAAAAACTGTTTTTT. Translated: CASSLQGAEEKLFF.

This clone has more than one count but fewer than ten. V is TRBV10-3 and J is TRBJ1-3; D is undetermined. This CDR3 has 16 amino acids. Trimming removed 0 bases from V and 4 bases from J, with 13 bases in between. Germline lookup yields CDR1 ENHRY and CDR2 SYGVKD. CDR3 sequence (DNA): TGTGCCATCAGTGAGTCATGGCTGATTACCGGAAACACCATATATTTT. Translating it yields CAISESWLITGNTIYF.

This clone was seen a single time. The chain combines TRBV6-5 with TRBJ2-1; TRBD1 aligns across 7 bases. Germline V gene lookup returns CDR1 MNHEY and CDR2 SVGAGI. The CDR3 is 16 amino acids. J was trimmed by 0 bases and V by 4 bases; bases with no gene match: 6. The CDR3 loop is CASSSQGVISYNEQFF. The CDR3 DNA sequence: TGTGCCAGCAGTTCGCAGGGGGTTATCTCCTACAATGAGCAGTTCTTC.

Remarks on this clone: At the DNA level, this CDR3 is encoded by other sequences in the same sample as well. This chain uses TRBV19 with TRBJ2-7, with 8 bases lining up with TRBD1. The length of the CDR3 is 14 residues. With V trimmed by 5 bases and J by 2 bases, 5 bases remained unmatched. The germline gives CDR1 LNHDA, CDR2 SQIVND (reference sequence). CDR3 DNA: TGTGCCAGTAGTCCCGACAGGGGAACCTACGAGCAGTACTTC. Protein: CASSPDRGTYEQYF.

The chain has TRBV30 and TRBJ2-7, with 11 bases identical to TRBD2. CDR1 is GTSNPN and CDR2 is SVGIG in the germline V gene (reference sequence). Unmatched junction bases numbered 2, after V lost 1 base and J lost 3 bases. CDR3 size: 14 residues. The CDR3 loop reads CAWSAGTSGYEQYF. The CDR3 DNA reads TGTGCCTGGAGTGCCGGGACTAGCGGCTACGAGCAGTACTTC.

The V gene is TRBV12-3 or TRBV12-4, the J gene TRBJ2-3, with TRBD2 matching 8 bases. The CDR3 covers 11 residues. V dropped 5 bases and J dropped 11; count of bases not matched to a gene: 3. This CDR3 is CASSRAGEQYF. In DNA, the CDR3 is TGTGCCAGCAGTCGAGCGGGGGAGCAGTATTTT.

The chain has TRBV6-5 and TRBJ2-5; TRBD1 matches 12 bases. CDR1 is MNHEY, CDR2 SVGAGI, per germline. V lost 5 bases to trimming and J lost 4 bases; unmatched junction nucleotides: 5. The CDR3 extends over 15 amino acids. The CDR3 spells CASSRDRGQGETQYF. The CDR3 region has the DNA TGTGCCAGCAGTAGGGACAGGGGGCAGGGAGAGACCCAGTACTTC.

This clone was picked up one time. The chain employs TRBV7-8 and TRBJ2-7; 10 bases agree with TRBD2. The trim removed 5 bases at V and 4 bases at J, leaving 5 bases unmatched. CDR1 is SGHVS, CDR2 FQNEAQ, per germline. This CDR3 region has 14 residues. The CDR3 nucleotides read TGTGCCAGCAGCCGGACTAGCGGCGCTTACGAGCAGTACTTC. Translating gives CASSRTSGAYEQYF.

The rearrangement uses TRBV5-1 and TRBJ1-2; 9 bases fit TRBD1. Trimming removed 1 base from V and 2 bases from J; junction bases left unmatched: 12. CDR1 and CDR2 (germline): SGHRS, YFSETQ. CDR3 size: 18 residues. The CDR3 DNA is TGCGCCAGCAGCTTGTCCCCACAGGGGGCATGGTCCAACTATGGCTACACCTTC. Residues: CASSLSPQGAWSNYGYTF. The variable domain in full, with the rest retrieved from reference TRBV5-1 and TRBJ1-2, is KAGVTQTPRYLIKTRGQQVTLSCSPISGHRSVSWYQQTPGQGLQFLFEYFSETQRNKGNFPGRFSGRQFSNSRSEMNVSTLELGDSALYLCASSLSPQGAWSNYGYTFGSGTRLTVV.

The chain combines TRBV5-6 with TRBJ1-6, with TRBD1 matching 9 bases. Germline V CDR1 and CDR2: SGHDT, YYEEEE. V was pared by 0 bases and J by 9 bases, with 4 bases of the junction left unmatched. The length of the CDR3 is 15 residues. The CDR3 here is CASSLAPDRGSPLHF. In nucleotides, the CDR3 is TGTGCCAGCAGCTTGGCCCCGGACAGGGGTTCACCCCTCCACTTT.

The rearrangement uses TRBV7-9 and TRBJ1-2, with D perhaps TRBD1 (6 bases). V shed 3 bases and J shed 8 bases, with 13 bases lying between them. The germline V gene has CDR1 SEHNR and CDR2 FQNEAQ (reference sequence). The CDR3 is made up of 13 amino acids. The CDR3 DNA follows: TGTGCCAGCAGCTTTCGACAGGAGGAAGGCTACACCTTC. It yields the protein CASSFRQEEGYTF.

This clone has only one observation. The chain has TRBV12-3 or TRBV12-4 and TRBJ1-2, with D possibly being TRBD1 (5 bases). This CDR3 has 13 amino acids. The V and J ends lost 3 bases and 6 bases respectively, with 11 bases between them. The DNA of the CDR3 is TGTGCCAGCAGTTTCACAGGCAGTCATGGCTACACCTTC. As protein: CASSFTGSHGYTF.

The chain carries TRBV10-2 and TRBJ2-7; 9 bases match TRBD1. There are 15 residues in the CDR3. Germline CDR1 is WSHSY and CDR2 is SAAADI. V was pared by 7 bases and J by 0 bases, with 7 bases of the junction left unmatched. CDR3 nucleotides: TGCGCCAGCATCTCCGGACAGGGGAGCTCCTACGAGCAGTACTTC. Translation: CASISGQGSSYEQYF.

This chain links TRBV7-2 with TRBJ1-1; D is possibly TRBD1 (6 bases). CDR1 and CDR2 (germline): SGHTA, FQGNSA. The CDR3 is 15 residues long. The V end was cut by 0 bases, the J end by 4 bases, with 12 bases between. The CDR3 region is CASSLAGGGGTEAFF. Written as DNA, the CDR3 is TGTGCCAGCAGCTTAGCGGGAGGGGGGGGCACTGAAGCTTTCTTT.

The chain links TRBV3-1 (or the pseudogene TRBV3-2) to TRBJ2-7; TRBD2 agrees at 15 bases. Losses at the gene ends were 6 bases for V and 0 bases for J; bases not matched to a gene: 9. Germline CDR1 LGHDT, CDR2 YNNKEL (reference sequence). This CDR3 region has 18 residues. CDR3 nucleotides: TGTGCCAGCAGTAAACCGGGACTAGCGGGGGGCAGCTCCTACGAGCAGTACTTC. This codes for CASSKPGLAGGSSYEQYF.

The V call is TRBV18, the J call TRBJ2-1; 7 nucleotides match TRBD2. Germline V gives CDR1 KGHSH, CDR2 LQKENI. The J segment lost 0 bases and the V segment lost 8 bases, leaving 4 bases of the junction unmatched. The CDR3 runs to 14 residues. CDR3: CASTSDPSYNEQFF. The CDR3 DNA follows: TGTGCCAGCACTAGCGACCCCTCCTACAATGAGCAGTTCTTC.

CDR3 coding DNA: TGTGCCATCAGTGAGAGGCTCGGGAACTATGGCTACACCTTC. Translating gives CAISERLGNYGYTF. The chain combines TRBV10-3 with TRBJ1-2; D is uncertain. Looked up from germline, CDR1 is ENHRY and CDR2 is SYGVKD. CDR3 size: 14 residues. The V end was cut by 2 bases, the J end by 2 bases, with 9 bases between.

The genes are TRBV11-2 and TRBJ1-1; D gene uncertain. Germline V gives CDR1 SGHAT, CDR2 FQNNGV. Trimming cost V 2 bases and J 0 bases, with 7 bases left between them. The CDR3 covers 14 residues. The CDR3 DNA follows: TGTGCCAGCAGCTTATTTACGGTGAACACTGAAGCTTTCTTT. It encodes CASSLFTVNTEAFF.

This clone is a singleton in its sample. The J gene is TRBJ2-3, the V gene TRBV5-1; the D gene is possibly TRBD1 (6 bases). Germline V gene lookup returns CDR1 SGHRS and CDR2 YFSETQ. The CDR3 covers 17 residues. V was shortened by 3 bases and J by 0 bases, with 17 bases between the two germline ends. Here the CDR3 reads CASSSGTFTSSTDTQYF. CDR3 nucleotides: TGCGCCAGCAGCTCCGGGACATTTACCTCTAGCACAGATACGCAGTATTTT.

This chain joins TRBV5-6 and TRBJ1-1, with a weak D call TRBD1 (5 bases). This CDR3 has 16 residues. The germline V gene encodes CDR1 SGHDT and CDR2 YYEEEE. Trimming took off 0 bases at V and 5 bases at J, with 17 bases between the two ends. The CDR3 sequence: CASSLVTQGVWTEAFF. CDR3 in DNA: TGTGCCAGCAGCTTGGTAACTCAGGGTGTGTGGACTGAAGCTTTCTTT. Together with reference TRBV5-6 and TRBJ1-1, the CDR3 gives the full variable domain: DAGVTQSPTHLIKTRGQQVTLRCSPKSGHDTVSWYQQALGQGPQFIFQYYEEEERQRGNFPDRFSGHQFPNYSSELNVNALLLGDSALYLCASSLVTQGVWTEAFFGQGTRLTVV.

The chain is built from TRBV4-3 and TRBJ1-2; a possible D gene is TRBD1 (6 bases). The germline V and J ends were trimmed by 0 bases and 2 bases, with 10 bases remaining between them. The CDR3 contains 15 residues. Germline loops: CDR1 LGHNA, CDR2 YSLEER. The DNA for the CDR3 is TGCGCCAGCAGCCAAGAAGGGGGTCGGAACTATGGCTACACCTTC. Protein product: CASSQEGGRNYGYTF.

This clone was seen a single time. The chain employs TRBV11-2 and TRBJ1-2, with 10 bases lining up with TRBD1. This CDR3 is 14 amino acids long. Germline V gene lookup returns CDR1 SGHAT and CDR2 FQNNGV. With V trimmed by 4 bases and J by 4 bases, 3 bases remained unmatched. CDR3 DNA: TGTGCCAGCAGCTATGGACAGGGGGGCTATGGCTACACCTTC. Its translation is CASSYGQGGYGYTF. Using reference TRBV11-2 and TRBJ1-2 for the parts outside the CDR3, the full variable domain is EAGVAQSPRYKIIEKRQSVAFWCNPISGHATLYWYQQILGQGPKLLIQFQNNGVVDDSQLPKDRFSAERLKGVDSTLKIQPAKLEDSAVYLCASSYGQGGYGYTFGSGTRLTVV.

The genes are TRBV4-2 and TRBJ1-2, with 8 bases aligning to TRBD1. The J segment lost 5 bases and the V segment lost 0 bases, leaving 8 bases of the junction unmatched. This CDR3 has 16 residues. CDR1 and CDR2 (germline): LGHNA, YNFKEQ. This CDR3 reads CASSQERGQGAYGYTF. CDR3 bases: TGTGCCAGCAGCCAAGAACGAGGTCAGGGGGCTTATGGCTACACCTTC.

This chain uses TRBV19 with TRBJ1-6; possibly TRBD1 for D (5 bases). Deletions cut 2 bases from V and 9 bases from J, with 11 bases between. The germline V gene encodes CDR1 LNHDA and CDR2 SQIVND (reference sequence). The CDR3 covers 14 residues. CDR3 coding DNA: TGTGCCAGTAGTATATCCCTGGACACTTCACCCCTCCACTTT. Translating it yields CASSISLDTSPLHF.

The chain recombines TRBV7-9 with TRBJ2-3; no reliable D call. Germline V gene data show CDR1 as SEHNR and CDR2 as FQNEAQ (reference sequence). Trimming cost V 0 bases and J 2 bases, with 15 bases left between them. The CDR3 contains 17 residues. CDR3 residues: CASSLARTQAPTDTQYF. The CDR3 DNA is TGTGCCAGCAGCTTAGCGCGTACCCAGGCCCCCACAGATACGCAGTATTTT.